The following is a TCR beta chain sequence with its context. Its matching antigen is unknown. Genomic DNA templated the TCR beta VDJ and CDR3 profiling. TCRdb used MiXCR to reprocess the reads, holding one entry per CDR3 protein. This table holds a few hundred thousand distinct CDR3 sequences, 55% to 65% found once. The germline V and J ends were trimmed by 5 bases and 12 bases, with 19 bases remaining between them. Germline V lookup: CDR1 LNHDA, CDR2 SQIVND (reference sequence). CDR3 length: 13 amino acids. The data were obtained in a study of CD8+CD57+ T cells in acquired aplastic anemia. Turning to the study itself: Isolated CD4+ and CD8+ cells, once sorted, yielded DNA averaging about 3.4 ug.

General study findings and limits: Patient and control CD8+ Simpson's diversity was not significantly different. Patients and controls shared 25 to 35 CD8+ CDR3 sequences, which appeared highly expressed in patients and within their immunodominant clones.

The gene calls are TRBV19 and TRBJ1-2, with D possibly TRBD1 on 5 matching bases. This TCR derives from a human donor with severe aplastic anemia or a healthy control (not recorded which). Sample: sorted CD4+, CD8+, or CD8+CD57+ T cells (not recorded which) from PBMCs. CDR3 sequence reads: CASSWQGDSGNTF. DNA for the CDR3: TGTGCCAGTAGTTGGCAGGGTGACTCTGGAAACACCTTC.